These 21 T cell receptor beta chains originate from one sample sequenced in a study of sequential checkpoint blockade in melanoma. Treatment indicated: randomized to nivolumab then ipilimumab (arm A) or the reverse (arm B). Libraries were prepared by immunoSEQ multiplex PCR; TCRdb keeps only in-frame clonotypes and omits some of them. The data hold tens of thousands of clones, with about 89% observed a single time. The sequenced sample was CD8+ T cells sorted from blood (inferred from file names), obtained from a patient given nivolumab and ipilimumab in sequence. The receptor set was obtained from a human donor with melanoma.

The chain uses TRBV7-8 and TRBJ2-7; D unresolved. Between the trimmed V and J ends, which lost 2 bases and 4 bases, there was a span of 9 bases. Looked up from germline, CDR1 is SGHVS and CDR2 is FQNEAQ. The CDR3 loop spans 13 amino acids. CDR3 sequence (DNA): TGTGCCAGCAGCTTAATGGGCCATTACGAGCAGTACTTC. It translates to CASSLMGHYEQYF.

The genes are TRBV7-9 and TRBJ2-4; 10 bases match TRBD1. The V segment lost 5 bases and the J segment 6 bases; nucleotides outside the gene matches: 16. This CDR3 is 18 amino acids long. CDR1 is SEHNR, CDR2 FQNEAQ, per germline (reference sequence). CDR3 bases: TGTGCCAGCAGCCCCTCCCCCTCCCGGGACAGGGGAGGAAACATTCAGTACTTC. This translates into CASSPSPSRDRGGNIQYF.

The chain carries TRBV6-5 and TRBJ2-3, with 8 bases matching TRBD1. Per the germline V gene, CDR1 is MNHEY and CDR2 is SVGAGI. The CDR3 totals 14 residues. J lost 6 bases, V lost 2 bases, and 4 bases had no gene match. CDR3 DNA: TGTGCCAGCAGTTACGGACAGGGTAGCGATACGCAGTATTTT. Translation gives CASSYGQGSDTQYF.

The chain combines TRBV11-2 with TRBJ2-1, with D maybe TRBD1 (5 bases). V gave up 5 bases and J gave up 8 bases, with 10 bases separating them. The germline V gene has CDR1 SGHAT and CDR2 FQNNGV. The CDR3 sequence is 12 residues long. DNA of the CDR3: TGTGCCAGCAGCAAAGGGGTCTATGAGCAGTTCTTC. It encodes CASSKGVYEQFF.

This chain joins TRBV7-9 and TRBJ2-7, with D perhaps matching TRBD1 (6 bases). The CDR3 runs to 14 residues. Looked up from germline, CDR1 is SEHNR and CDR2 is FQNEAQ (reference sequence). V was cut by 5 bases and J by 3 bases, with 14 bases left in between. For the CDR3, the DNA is TGTGCCAGCAGCCGGACAGACAGCCTCTACGAGCAGTACGTC. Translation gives CASSRTDSLYEQYV.

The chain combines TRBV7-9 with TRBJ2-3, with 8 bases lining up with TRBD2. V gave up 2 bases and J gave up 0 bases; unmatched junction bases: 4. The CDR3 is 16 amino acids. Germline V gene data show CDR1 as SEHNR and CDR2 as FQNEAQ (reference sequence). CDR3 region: CASSLLAGGSTDTQYF. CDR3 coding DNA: TGTGCCAGCAGCTTACTGGCGGGGGGCAGCACAGATACGCAGTATTTT.

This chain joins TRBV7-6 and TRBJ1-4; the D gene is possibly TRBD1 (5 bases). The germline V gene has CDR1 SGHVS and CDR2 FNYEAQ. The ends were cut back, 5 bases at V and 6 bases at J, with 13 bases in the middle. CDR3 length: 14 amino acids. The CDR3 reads CASSPGGSDEKLFF. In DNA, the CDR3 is TGTGCCAGCAGCCCTGGGGGGTCCGATGAAAAACTGTTTTTT.

The CDR3 protein is CASSLGQGSSDEQYV. DNA for the CDR3: TGTGCCAGCAGCTTAGGACAGGGGTCTTCCGACGAGCAGTACGTC. The J gene is TRBJ2-7, the V gene TRBV7-9; 8 nucleotides align to TRBD1. The germline V gene encodes CDR1 SEHNR and CDR2 FQNEAQ (reference sequence). V gave up 1 base and J gave up 5 bases; unmatched junction bases: 7. This CDR3 comprises 15 residues.

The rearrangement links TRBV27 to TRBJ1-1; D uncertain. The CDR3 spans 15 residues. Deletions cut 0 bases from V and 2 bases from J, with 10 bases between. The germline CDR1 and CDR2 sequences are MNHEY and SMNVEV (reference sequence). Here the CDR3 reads CASSLSVAGNTEAFF. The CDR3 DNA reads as TGTGCCAGCAGTTTATCAGTCGCAGGTAACACTGAAGCTTTCTTT.

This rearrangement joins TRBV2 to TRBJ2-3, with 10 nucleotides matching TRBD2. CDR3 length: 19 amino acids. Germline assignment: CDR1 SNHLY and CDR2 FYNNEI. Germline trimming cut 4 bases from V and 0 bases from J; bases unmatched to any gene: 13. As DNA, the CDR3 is TGTGCCAGCAGTGTGGGTCTTGGTAGCGGGGGGCCCAGCACAGATACGCAGTATTTT. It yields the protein CASSVGLGSGGPSTDTQYF.

CDR3: CASSWSSSYNEQFF. The CDR3 DNA is TGTGCCAGTAGTTGGTCTAGCTCCTACAATGAGCAGTTCTTC. The genes are TRBV19 and TRBJ2-1, with D unclear. V was cut by 5 bases and J by 0 bases, with 8 bases left in between. The germline V gene encodes CDR1 LNHDA and CDR2 SQIVND (reference sequence). This CDR3 comprises 14 residues.

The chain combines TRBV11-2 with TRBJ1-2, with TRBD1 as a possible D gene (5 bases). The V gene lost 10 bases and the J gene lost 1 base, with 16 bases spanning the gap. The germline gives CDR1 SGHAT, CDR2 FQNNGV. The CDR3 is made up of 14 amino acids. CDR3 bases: TGTGCCACCCTCACCCCGGACAATAACTATGGCTACACCTTC. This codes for CATLTPDNNYGYTF.

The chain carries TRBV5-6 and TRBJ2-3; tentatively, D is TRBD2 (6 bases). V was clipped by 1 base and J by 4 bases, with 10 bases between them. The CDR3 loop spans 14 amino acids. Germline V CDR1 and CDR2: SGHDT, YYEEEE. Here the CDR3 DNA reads TGTGCCAGCAGCTTGTCACTAGCCGCAGATACGCAGTATTTT. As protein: CASSLSLAADTQYF.

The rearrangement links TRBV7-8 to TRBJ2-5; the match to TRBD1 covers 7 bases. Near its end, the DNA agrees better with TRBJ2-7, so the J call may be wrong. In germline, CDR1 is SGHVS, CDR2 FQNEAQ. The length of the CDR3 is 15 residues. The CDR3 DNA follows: TGTGCCAGCAGTCCGTCCGGGACAGACTCCTACGAGCAGTACTTC. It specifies CASSPSGTDSYEQYF.

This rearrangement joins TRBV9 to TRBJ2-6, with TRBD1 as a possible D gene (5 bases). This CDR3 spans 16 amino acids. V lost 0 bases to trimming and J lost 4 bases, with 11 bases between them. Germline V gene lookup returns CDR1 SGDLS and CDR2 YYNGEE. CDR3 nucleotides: TGTGCCAGCAGCGTAGGGGGCTCGCCCGGGGCCAACGTCCTGACTTTC. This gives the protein CASSVGGSPGANVLTF.

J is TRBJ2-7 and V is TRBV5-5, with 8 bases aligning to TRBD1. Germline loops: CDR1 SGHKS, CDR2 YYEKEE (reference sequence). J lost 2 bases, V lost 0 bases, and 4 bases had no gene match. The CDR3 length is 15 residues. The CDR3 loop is CASSLVDRVAYEQYF. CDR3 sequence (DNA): TGTGCCAGCAGCTTGGTGGACAGGGTAGCCTACGAGCAGTACTTC.

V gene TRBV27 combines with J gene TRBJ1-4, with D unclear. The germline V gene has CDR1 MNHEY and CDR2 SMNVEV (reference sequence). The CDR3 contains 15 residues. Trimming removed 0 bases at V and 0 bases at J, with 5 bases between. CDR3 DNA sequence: TGTGCCAGCAGTTTATCGAGGGCAACTAATGAAAAACTGTTTTTT. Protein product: CASSLSRATNEKLFF.

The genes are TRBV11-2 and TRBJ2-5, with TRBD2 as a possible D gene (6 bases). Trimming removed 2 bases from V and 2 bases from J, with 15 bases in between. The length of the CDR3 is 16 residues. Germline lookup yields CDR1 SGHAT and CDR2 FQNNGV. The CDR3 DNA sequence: TGTGCCAGCAGCTTATGGGTTGGTGGGACTCAAGAGACCCAGTACTTC. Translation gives CASSLWVGGTQETQYF.

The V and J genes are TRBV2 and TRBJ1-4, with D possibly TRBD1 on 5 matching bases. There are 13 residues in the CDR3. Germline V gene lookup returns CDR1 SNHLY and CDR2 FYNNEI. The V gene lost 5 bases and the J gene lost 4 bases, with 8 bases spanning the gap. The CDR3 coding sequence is TGTGCCAGCAGTCAGGGCGTTAATGAAAAACTGTTTTTT. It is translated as CASSQGVNEKLFF. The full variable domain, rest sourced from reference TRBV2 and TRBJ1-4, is EPEVTQTPSHQVTQMGQEVILRCVPISNHLYFYWYRQILGQKVEFLVSFYNNEISEKSEIFDDQFSVERPDGSNFTLKIRSTKLEDSAMYFCASSQGVNEKLFFGSGTQLSVL.

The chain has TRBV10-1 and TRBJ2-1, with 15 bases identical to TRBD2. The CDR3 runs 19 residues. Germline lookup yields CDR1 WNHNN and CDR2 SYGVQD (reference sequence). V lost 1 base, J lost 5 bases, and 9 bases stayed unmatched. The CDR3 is CASSEFWTSGRALDNEQFF. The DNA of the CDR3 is TGCGCCAGCAGTGAGTTTTGGACTAGCGGGAGGGCCCTAGACAATGAGCAGTTCTTC.

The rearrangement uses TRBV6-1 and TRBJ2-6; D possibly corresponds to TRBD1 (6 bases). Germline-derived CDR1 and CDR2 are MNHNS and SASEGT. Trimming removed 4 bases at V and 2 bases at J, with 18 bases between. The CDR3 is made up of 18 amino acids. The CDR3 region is CASSGLTGYRTGANVLTF. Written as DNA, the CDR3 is TGTGCCAGCAGTGGCCTGACAGGTTATAGAACTGGGGCCAACGTCCTGACTTTC.